Listed here are 30 T cell receptor beta chains from one sample, sequenced in a study of blood T cell repertoires in COVID-19. Libraries were prepared by immunoSEQ multiplex PCR; TCRdb keeps only in-frame clonotypes and omits some of them. Among fewer than 200,000 clones listed, roughly 88% were seen once. Sequencing used peripheral blood. The receptors come from a man between 18 and 29 years old with COVID-19, enrolled during active disease.

The chain recombines TRBV7-2 with TRBJ2-4; 11 nucleotides align to TRBD1. After removal of 4 bases from V and 6 bases from J, the junction contained 11 bases not matched to a gene. This CDR3 has 17 residues. Per germline, CDR1 SGHTA and CDR2 FQGNSA. CDR3 in DNA: TGTGCCAGCAGCTGGACCCAAGGGGGGACAGGGGGAAACATTCAGTACTTC. Encoded protein: CASSWTQGGTGGNIQYF.

This clone was counted only a few times. The V and J genes are TRBV25-1 and TRBJ1-1; 9 nucleotides line up with TRBD1. This CDR3 has 15 amino acids. Unmatched junction bases numbered 10, after V lost 7 bases and J lost 4 bases. Per the germline V gene, CDR1 is MGHDK and CDR2 is SYGVNS. The CDR3 spells CASTPGQGYPTEAFF. CDR3 nucleotide sequence: TGTGCCAGCACCCCGGGACAGGGATATCCCACTGAAGCTTTCTTT.

This clone was found a few times. V gene TRBV28 combines with J gene TRBJ2-7, with 7 positions matching TRBD1. This CDR3 contains 16 residues. Trimming took 4 bases from V and 1 from J; bases not matched to a gene: 10. Per the germline V gene, CDR1 is MDHEN and CDR2 is SYDVKM. In DNA form, the CDR3 reads TGTGCCAGCAGTTCGAAGACAGGGAGAGGGTCCTACGAGCAGTACTTC. Translated, it gives CASSSKTGRGSYEQYF.

The chain recombines TRBV27 with TRBJ1-2; D is possibly TRBD1 (5 bases). With 10 bases removed from V and 8 bases from J, the gap between germline ends came to 23 bases. The CDR3 length is 14 residues. The V gene's germline CDR1 is MNHEY and CDR2 SMNVEV (reference sequence). This CDR3 is CAKRELDTRKGYTF. The CDR3, as DNA: TGTGCCAAACGCGAGTTGGACACAAGAAAAGGCTACACCTTC.

This sequence joins TRBV9 and TRBJ2-1; 8 nucleotides align to TRBD1. This CDR3 is built from 17 residues. Germline V gene sequence: CDR1 SGDLS, CDR2 YYNGEE. Germline trimming cut 1 base from V and 3 bases from J; bases unmatched to any gene: 9. The CDR3 DNA reads as TGTGCCAGCAGCGTAAACCGGGCAGGGGGCTTCTACAATGAGCAGTTCTTC. The encoded protein is CASSVNRAGGFYNEQFF. Using reference TRBV9 and TRBJ2-1 for the parts outside the CDR3, the full variable domain is DSGVTQTPKHLITATGQRVTLRCSPRSGDLSVYWYQQSLDQGLQFLIQYYNGEERAKGNILERFSAQQFPDLHSELNLSSLELGDSALYFCASSVNRAGGFYNEQFFGPGTRLTVL.

CDR3 sequence (DNA): TGTGCCAGCAGCGGAGGGAAGCCCTACGAGCAGTACTTC. Translated, it gives CASSGGKPYEQYF. The chain combines TRBV9 with TRBJ2-7, with a possible D match to TRBD2 (5 bases). This CDR3 spans 13 amino acids. Germline V gene data show CDR1 as SGDLS and CDR2 as YYNGEE. Between the trimmed V and J ends, which lost 3 bases and 2 bases, there was a span of 9 bases.

For the CDR3, the DNA is TGCGCCAGCAGCTCCAGGGGGCTTTTCCCTGGCGAGCAGTACTTC. Residues: CASSSRGLFPGEQYF. V and J are TRBV5-1 and TRBJ2-7; 8 bases match TRBD1. CDR1 SGHRS and CDR2 YFSETQ come from the germline V gene. This CDR3 spans 15 amino acids. Losses at the gene ends were 3 bases for V and 6 bases for J; bases not matched to a gene: 11.

The V gene is TRBV11-3, the J gene TRBJ2-1; tentative D call: TRBD2 (6 bases). CDR3 length: 17 residues. V dropped 1 base and J dropped 0 bases, with 13 bases sitting between them. In germline, CDR1 is SGHNT, CDR2 YENEEA. The CDR3 protein is CASSLGEALSSYNEQFF. The CDR3 nucleotides are TGTGCCAGCAGCTTAGGGGAGGCTTTATCCTCCTACAATGAGCAGTTCTTC.

The chain is built from TRBV5-1 and TRBJ2-1, with TRBD1 as a possible D gene (5 bases). V lost 3 bases and J lost 3, with 7 bases in between. The CDR3 loop spans 13 amino acids. The germline CDR1 and CDR2 sequences are SGHRS and YFSETQ. The CDR3 reads CASSSRDYNEQFF. CDR3 coding DNA: TGCGCCAGCAGCTCCAGGGACTACAATGAGCAGTTCTTC.

The V and J genes are TRBV6-2 or TRBV6-3 and TRBJ1-5; tentatively, D is TRBD1 (6 bases). The CDR3 is 15 residues long. CDR1 is MNHEY, CDR2 SVGEGT, per germline. Trimming shortened V by 6 bases and J by 6 bases, and 18 bases separated the two germline ends. The CDR3 spells CASSQQGGFTQPQHF. The CDR3 DNA follows: TGTGCCAGCAGCCAACAGGGAGGGTTCACTCAGCCCCAGCATTTT.

J is TRBJ2-1 and V is TRBV4-2; 9 bases are shared with TRBD2. The length of the CDR3 is 17 residues. Trimming removed 1 base from V and 9 bases from J; junction bases left unmatched: 13. Germline loops: CDR1 LGHNA, CDR2 YNFKEQ. The CDR3 DNA follows: TGTGCCAGCAGCCAAGGGGACGGGGCGGGAGGGCTGGGTGAGCAGTTCTTC. Protein sequence: CASSQGDGAGGLGEQFF.

J is TRBJ2-7 and V is TRBV11-2; D may be TRBD2 (6 bases). This CDR3 is 15 amino acids long. The V end was cut by 5 bases, the J end by 4 bases, with 18 bases between. The germline gives CDR1 SGHAT, CDR2 FQNNGV. CDR3 DNA: TGTGCCAGCAGCCGGACCGGAGGGCCAGTGTACGAGCAGTACTTC. It specifies CASSRTGGPVYEQYF.

This chain connects TRBV2 to TRBJ2-7; TRBD2 matches 8 bases. The CDR3 contains 14 residues. Germline V CDR1 and CDR2: SNHLY, FYNNEI. Unmatched junction bases numbered 11, after V lost 9 bases and J lost 4 bases. The CDR3: CASTPGGGSYEQYF. For the CDR3, the DNA is TGTGCCAGTACCCCCGGGGGGGGAAGTTACGAGCAGTACTTC.

V and J are TRBV2 and TRBJ1-2; D is perhaps TRBD1 (5 bases). V lost 6 bases to trimming and J lost 0 bases, with 14 bases between them. CDR3 length equals 15 residues. From germline, CDR1 is SNHLY and CDR2 FYNNEI. The CDR3 loop is CASRVPGLSNYGYTF. The CDR3 nucleotides read TGTGCCAGCAGGGTACCGGGACTCTCTAACTATGGCTACACCTTC. Together with reference TRBV2 and TRBJ1-2, the CDR3 gives the full variable domain: EPEVTQTPSHQVTQMGQEVILRCVPISNHLYFYWYRQILGQKVEFLVSFYNNEISEKSEIFDDQFSVERPDGSNFTLKIRSTKLEDSAMYFCASRVPGLSNYGYTFGSGTRLTVV.

The gene calls are TRBV28 and TRBJ2-7, with 7 bases identical to TRBD2. The germline CDR1 and CDR2 sequences are MDHEN and SYDVKM. The CDR3 consists of 15 residues. V was clipped by 1 base and J by 7 bases; unmatched bases: 10. DNA of the CDR3: TGTGCCAGCAGTTTATTGGCTAGCGGAGACGGGGAGCAGTACTTC. This sequence encodes CASSLLASGDGEQYF.

The rearrangement uses TRBV5-1 and TRBJ2-1; 8 bases agree with TRBD1. This CDR3 contains 15 residues. V lost 3 bases to trimming and J lost 9 bases; unmatched junction nucleotides: 11. Germline V gives CDR1 SGHRS, CDR2 YFSETQ. CDR3 sequence reads: CASSWRTGTTSEQFF. CDR3 nucleotide sequence: TGCGCCAGCAGCTGGAGGACAGGGACCACCTCTGAGCAGTTCTTC.

About this clone: One end of the junction does not line up with germline, which may come from a read error. The chain recombines TRBV30 with TRBJ1-4, with D hard to call. This CDR3 has 11 residues. CDR1 and CDR2 from the germline V gene are GTSNPN and SVGIG (reference sequence). The CDR3 DNA sequence: TGTGCCTGGAGTGCCGGTGAGGAACTGCTTTTT. Amino acid sequence: CAWSAGEELLF.

J is TRBJ2-1 and V is TRBV30; 8 bases are a match to TRBD1. The CDR3 is 13 amino acids. Trimming at V came to 1 base and at J to 7 bases, leaving 3 bases not matched to a gene. Per germline, CDR1 GTSNPN and CDR2 SVGIG (reference sequence). This CDR3 is CAWSEDRENEQFF. The CDR3 DNA follows: TGTGCCTGGAGTGAGGACAGGGAGAATGAGCAGTTCTTC.

The rearrangement links TRBV7-2 to TRBJ2-2, with 8 bases that match TRBD2. Germline-derived CDR1 and CDR2 are SGHTA and FQGNSA. V lost 5 bases, J lost 4 bases, and 6 bases stayed unmatched. The CDR3 has 15 amino acids. The CDR3 protein is CASSRAGVGTGELFF. CDR3 in DNA: TGTGCCAGCAGCAGAGCGGGAGTCGGCACCGGGGAGCTGTTTTTT.

The gene calls are TRBV19 and TRBJ2-1; TRBD2 matches at 10 bases. The CDR3 has 13 amino acids. After removal of 10 bases from V and 10 bases from J, the junction contained 10 bases not matched to a gene. The germline gives CDR1 LNHDA, CDR2 SQIVND (reference sequence). In DNA, the CDR3 is TGTGCCACCAAGCGGGAGGGCCTTCGGGAGCAGTTCTTC. It specifies CATKREGLREQFF.

This chain links TRBV28 with TRBJ1-1; 9 nucleotides agree with TRBD1. The length of the CDR3 is 16 residues. The junction had 11 bases not matched to a gene; V was cut back by 6 bases and J by 3 bases. Germline V gene sequence: CDR1 MDHEN, CDR2 SYDVKM. The DNA of the CDR3 is TGTGCCAGCAGGGTCGGACAGGGGTGGAGGGACACTGAAGCTTTCTTT. Translation gives CASRVGQGWRDTEAFF.

The chain recombines TRBV13 with TRBJ1-5; D is possibly TRBD1 (5 bases). CDR1 is PRHDT and CDR2 is FYEKMQ in the germline V gene (reference sequence). V gave up 0 bases and J gave up 5 bases, with 14 bases separating them. The CDR3 is 16 amino acids. The CDR3 sequence: CASSLGAQGGHQPQHF. The CDR3 nucleotides are TGTGCCAGCAGCTTAGGGGCCCAGGGCGGACATCAGCCCCAGCATTTT.

This chain links TRBV9 with TRBJ2-1, with TRBD1 matching 10 bases. The J segment lost 6 bases and the V segment lost 7 bases, leaving 7 bases of the junction unmatched. CDR3 length: 14 amino acids. Germline assignment: CDR1 SGDLS and CDR2 YYNGEE. In DNA, the CDR3 is TGTGCCAGCGCAACGGACAGGGGGAGCAATGAGCAGTTCTTC. It translates to CASATDRGSNEQFF.

This clone has only one observation. CDR3 region: CASSPRQARPYGYTF. CDR3 DNA: TGTGCCAGCAGCCCGCGACAGGCCCGACCCTATGGCTACACCTTC. The V and J genes are TRBV7-2 and TRBJ1-2; perhaps TRBD1 as D (6 bases). Germline lookup yields CDR1 SGHTA and CDR2 FQGNSA. This CDR3 comprises 15 residues. The V end lost 5 bases, the J end lost 4 bases, and 17 bases lay between the germline ends.

The chain joins TRBV2 to TRBJ2-7; 11 positions agree with TRBD2. CDR1 and CDR2 from the germline V gene are SNHLY and FYNNEI. The CDR3 is 15 amino acids. Germline trimming cut 8 bases from V and 2 bases from J; bases unmatched to any gene: 8. The CDR3 DNA follows: TGTGCCAGCGGCCTTTTAGCGGGAGGGACCTACGAGCAGTACTTC. It yields the protein CASGLLAGGTYEQYF.

The chain uses TRBV7-9 and TRBJ1-3; TRBD1 is a possible D gene (5 bases). CDR3 length equals 15 residues. The germline V and J ends were trimmed by 3 bases and 0 bases, with 9 bases remaining between them. Germline loops: CDR1 SEHNR, CDR2 FQNEAQ (reference sequence). The CDR3, as DNA: TGTGCCAGCAGCTTCCTCGGGGGCTCTGGAAACACCATATATTTT. It yields the protein CASSFLGGSGNTIYF.

The V call is TRBV28, the J call TRBJ2-1; 14 nucleotides match TRBD2. J was trimmed by 12 bases and V by 3 bases; bases with no gene match: 7. The CDR3 is made up of 15 amino acids. Germline loops: CDR1 MDHEN, CDR2 SYDVKM. The CDR3 protein is CASSLTSGRAPGQFF. CDR3 DNA: TGTGCCAGCAGTTTGACTAGCGGGAGGGCCCCTGGGCAGTTCTTC.

The chain recombines TRBV7-2 with TRBJ1-2; D is undetermined. There are 12 residues in the CDR3. The ends were cut back, 5 bases at V and 5 bases at J, with 9 bases in the middle. Germline-derived CDR1 and CDR2 are SGHTA and FQGNSA. DNA of the CDR3: TGTGCCAGCAGCCCCCCGGGATATGGCTACACCTTC. Protein sequence: CASSPPGYGYTF.

The rearrangement links TRBV27 to TRBJ2-7; 7 nucleotides align to TRBD1. In germline, CDR1 is MNHEY, CDR2 SMNVEV (reference sequence). Trimming cost V 3 bases and J 2 bases; bases outside gene matches: 7. This CDR3 has 15 amino acids. DNA for the CDR3: TGTGCCAGCAGTTTCGACAGGGTAGGAACCTACGAGCAGTACTTC. This codes for CASSFDRVGTYEQYF.

The chain joins TRBV7-2 to TRBJ1-6, with 10 positions matching TRBD1. Germline CDR1 and CDR2: SGHTA and FQGNSA. V shed 5 bases, J shed 8 bases, and the junction held 6 bases outside the gene matches. The CDR3 length is 15 residues. CDR3 sequence: CASSPDRGRDSPLHF. Here the CDR3 DNA reads TGTGCCAGCAGCCCGGACAGGGGGAGAGATTCACCCCTCCACTTT.